Below are 3 T cell receptor beta chains sequenced from a single sample in a study of T cell repertoires in ileal Crohn's disease. The data were produced by immunoSEQ multiplex PCR, yet TCRdb's version contains in-frame clones alone and is incomplete. The data contain 13,000 to 15,000 clones, roughly 87% of them seen just once; the ten biggest clones take up approximately 4%. The sequenced material came from ileal tissue. The receptors were gathered from an adult with Crohn's disease.

V gene TRBV27 combines with J gene TRBJ2-1; D remains ambiguous. The CDR3 covers 13 residues. Trimming stripped 4 bases from V and 5 bases from J, with 9 bases between. The germline CDR1 and CDR2 sequences are MNHEY and SMNVEV (reference sequence). The CDR3 reads CASSSPLNNEQFF. CDR3 DNA sequence: TGTGCCAGCAGTTCGCCACTAAACAATGAGCAGTTCTTC.

The chain combines TRBV9 with TRBJ1-5; 7 positions agree with TRBD1. CDR3 size: 13 residues. V dropped 4 bases and J dropped 6; count of bases not matched to a gene: 4. Germline assignment: CDR1 SGDLS and CDR2 YYNGEE. CDR3 sequence reads: CASSTEGAQPQHF. The CDR3 DNA follows: TGTGCCAGCAGCACGGAGGGGGCTCAGCCCCAGCATTTT.

The chain joins TRBV5-1 to TRBJ2-1, with TRBD2 matching over 12 bases. Germline CDR1 and CDR2: SGHRS and YFSETQ. V was pared by 4 bases and J by 13 bases, with 12 bases of the junction left unmatched. The CDR3 extends over 15 amino acids. The CDR3 DNA reads TGCGCCAGCAGCAACATACTAGCGGGAGGCCCTGGCCAGTTCTTC. This codes for CASSNILAGGPGQFF.